This T cell receptor (beta chain) was sequenced in a study of T cells in Graves' hyperthyroidism and ophthalmopathy. Broader study findings: Most thyroid clonotypes that were expanded above 0.001 also turned up in blood. Before onset, ophthalmopathy was predicted by the model a median 6.5 months earlier.

The table lists this clonotype with many counts. What it binds is unknown. The investigators amplified TCR beta CDR3 regions from RNA transcripts. TCR CDR3 underwent first-round RT-PCR with the HTBI primer set. In TCRdb, the multiplex PCR reads were re-called with MiXCR into one record per CDR3 protein. The repertoire consists of about 530,000 distinct CDR3 sequences, with 15% to 20% occurring once and the leading ten covering approximately 15%. The CDR3 is 18 amino acids. V shed 2 bases, J shed 0 bases, and the junction held 4 bases outside the gene matches. The germline V gene encodes CDR1 SGHVS and CDR2 FQNEAQ. Pregnant or lactating patients were excluded, as were those with uncontrolled infection or other autoimmune disease.

The chain recombines TRBV7-8 with TRBJ2-3; 14 nucleotides line up with TRBD2. Sequenced sample: blood. The source is a woman between 18 and 30 years old with Graves' ophthalmopathy. CDR3 in DNA: TGTGCCAGCAGCTTAATGACTAGCGGGGGGGGTAGCACAGATACGCAGTATTTT. Protein: CASSLMTSGGGSTDTQYF.